A selection of T cell receptor beta chains follows, all from one sample in a study of cytomegalovirus exposure and HLA in healthy donors. Using immunoSEQ multiplex PCR, the repertoire was profiled, and TCRdb retains in-frame clones only, with some absent. This sample yields about 110,000 clones, of which 86% are seen a single time; 3% to 4% belongs to the top ten. The specimen was PBMCs. These receptors came from a woman under 30 in good health and CMV-seropositive. CDR3s include the opening cysteine and the closing phenylalanine or tryptophan. The D gene is left open where the match is weak. Clone size is shown for a subset of rows, as once, few, many or a class of expanded clone.

>TRBV5-1|-|-|TRBJ2-1
CASSLIPGTNNEQFF
TGCGCCAGCAGCTTAATCCCGGGTACTAACAATGAGCAGTTCTTC
>TRBV6-5|-|-|TRBJ2-5
CASSPTHGSQETQYF
TGTGCCAGCAGTCCCACCCACGGGTCTCAAGAGACCCAGTACTTC
>TRBV5-1|-|-|TRBJ1-5
CASSFGGADGNQPQHF
TGCGCCAGCAGCTTTGGGGGGGCAGATGGCAATCAGCCCCAGCATTTT
>TRBV9|-|-|TRBJ2-7
CASSVDWTSTQYF
TGTGCCAGCAGCGTAGATTGGACTTCCACCCAGTACTTC
>TRBV5-5|-|-|TRBJ1-1
CASSYLRVSEAFF
TGTGCCAGCAGCTACCTCAGGGTTTCCGAAGCTTTCTTT
>TRBV2|-|-|TRBJ2-7
CASSGQTISSYEQYF
TGTGCCAGCAGTGGACAGACCATTAGCTCCTACGAGCAGTACTTC
>TRBV27|-|-|TRBJ2-1
CASSLGRPVNEQFF
TGTGCCAGCAGTTTAGGCAGGCCGGTCAATGAGCAGTTCTTC
>TRBV5-1|-|TRBD1|TRBJ1-1
CASSKTGTVGAFF
TGCGCCAGCAGCAAAACCGGGACAGTTGGAGCTTTCTTT
>TRBV6-1|few|-|TRBJ1-3
CASSEGTSGNTIYF
TGTGCCAGCAGTGAGGGCACCTCTGGAAACACCATATATTTT
>TRBV11-2|-|-|TRBJ1-4
CATQKGVSEKLFF
TGTGCCACCCAAAAGGGGGTGAGTGAAAAACTGTTTTTT